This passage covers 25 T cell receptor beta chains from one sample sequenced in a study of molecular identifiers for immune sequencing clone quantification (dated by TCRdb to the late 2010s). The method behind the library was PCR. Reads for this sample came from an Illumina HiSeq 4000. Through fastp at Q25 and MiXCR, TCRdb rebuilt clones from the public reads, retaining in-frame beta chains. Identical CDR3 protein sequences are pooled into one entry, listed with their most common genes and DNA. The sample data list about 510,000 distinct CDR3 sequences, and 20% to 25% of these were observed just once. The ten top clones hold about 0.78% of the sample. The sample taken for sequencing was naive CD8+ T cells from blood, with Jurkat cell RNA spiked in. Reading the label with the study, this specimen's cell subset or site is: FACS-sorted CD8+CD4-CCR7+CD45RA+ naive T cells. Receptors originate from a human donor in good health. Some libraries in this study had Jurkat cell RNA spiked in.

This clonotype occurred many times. CDR3 bases: TGTGCCAGCAGGTTGGGGGACAGGGTCGATGAGACCCAGTACTTC. Residues: CASRLGDRVDETQYF. The gene calls are TRBV12-3 or TRBV12-4 and TRBJ2-5; 9 bases line up with TRBD1. Trimming at V came to 6 bases and at J to 5 bases, leaving 10 bases not matched to a gene. The CDR3 contains 15 residues.

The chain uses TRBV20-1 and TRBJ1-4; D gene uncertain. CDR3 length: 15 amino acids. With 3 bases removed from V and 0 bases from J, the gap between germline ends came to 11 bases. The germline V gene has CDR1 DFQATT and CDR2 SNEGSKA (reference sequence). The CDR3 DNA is TGCAGTGCTAGCCCAAACTTTGCAACTAATGAAAAACTGTTTTTT. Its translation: CSASPNFATNEKLFF.

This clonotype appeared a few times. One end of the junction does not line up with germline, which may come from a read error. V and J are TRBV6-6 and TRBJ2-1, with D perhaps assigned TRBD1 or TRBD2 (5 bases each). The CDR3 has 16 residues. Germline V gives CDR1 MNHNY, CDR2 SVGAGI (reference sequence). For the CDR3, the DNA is TGTGCCAGCAGTTACTCTTCAGGGTATGACTACAATGAGCAGCTCTTC. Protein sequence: CASSYSSGYDYNEQLF.

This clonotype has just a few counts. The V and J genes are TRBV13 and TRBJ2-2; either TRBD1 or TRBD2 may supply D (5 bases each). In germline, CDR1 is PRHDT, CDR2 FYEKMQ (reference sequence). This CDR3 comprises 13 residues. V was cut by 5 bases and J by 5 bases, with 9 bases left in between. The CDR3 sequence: CASSSGTTGELFF. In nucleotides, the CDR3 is TGTGCCAGCAGCAGTGGGACGACCGGGGAGCTGTTTTTT.

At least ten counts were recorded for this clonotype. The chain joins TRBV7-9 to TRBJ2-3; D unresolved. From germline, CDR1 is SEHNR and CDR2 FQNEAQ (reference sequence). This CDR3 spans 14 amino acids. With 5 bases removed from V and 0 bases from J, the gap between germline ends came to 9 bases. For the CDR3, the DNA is TGTGCCAGCAGCCCCCTCCAGAGCACAGATACGCAGTATTTT. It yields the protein CASSPLQSTDTQYF.

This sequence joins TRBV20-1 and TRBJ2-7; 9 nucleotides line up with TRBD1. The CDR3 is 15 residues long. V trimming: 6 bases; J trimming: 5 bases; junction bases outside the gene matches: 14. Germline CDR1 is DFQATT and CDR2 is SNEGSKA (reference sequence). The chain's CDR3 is CSANSWGQGPHEQYF. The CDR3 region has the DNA TGCAGTGCCAACTCATGGGGACAGGGCCCCCACGAGCAGTACTTC.

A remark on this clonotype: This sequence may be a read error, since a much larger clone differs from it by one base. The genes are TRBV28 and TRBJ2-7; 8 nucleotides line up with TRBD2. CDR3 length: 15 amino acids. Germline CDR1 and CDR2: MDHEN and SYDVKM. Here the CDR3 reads CANSFRGRSSYEQYF. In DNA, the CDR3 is TGTGCCAACAGTTTTCGCGGGAGGTCGTCCTACGAGCAGTACTTC.

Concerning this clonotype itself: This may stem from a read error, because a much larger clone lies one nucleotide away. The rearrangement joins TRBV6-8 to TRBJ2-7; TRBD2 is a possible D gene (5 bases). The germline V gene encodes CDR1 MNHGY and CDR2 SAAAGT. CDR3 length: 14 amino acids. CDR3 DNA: TGTGTCAGCAGTTACCCGGAGGTCACCTACGAGCAGTACTTC. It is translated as CVSSYPEVTYEQYF.

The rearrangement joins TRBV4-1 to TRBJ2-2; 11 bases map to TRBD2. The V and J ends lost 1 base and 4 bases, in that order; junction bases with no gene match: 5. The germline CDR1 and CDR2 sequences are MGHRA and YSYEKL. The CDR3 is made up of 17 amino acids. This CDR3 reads CASSQVVAGGTTGELFF. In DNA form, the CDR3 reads TGCGCCAGCAGCCAAGTGGTAGCGGGAGGGACCACCGGGGAGCTGTTTTTT.

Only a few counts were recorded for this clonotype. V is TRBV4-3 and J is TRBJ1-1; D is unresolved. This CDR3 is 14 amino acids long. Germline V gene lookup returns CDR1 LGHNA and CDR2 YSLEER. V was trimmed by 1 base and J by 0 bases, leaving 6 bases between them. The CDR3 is CASSQASLNTEAFF. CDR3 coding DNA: TGCGCCAGCAGCCAAGCCAGTTTGAACACTGAAGCTTTCTTT.

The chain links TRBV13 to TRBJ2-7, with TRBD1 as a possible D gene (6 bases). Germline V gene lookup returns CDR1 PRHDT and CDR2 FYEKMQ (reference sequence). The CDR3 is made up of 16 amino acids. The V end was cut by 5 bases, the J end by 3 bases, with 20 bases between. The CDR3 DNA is TGTGCCAGCAGCCCCGCCGGGGACAAGCCCTTCTACGAGCAGTACTTC. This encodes CASSPAGDKPFYEQYF.

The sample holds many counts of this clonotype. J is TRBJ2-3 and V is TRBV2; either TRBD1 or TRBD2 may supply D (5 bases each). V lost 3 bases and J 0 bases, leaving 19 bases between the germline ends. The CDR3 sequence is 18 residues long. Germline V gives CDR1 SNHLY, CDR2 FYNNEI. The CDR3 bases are TGTGCCAGCAGTGAGGGGGTCCTACAGAGAACCAGCACAGATACGCAGTATTTT. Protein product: CASSEGVLQRTSTDTQYF.

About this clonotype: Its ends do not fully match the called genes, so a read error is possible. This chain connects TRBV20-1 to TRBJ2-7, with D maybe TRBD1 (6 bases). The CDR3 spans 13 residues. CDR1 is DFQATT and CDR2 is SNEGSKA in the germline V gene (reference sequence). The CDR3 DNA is TGCAGTGCAAGACAGGCGGTCTCCTACGGGCAGTACTTC. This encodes CSARQAVSYGQYF.

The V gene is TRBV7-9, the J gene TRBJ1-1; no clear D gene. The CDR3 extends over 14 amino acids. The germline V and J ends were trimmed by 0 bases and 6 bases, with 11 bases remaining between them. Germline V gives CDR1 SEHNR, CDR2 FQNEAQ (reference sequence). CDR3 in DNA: TGTGCCAGCAGCTTAGCGGTGGGGTGGGCTGAAGCTTTCTTT. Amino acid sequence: CASSLAVGWAEAFF.

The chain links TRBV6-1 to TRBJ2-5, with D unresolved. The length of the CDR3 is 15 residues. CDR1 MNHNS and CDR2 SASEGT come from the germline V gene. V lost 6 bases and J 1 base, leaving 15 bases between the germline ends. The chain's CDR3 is CASSEITRIQETQYF. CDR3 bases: TGTGCCAGCAGCGAAATTACAAGAATCCAAGAGACCCAGTACTTC.

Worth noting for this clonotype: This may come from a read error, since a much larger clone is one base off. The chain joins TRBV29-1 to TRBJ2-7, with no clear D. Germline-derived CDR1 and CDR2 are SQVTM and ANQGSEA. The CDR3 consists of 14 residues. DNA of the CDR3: TGCAGCGTTGAAATCGTGGCAGACTCCTACGGGCAGTACTTC. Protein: CSVEIVADSYGQYF.

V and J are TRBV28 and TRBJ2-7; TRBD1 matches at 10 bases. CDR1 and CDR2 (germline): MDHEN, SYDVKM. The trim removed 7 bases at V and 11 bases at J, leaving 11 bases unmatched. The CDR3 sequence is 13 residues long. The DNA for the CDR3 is TGTGCCAGCACCGAGGGACAGGGGTTCGTTAAGTACTTC. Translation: CASTEGQGFVKYF.

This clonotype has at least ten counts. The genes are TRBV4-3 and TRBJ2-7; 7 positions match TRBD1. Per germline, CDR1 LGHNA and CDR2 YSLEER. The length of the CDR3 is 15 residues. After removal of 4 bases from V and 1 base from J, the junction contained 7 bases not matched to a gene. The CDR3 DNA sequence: TGCGCCAGCAGCCCAAGGGACAGTACTTCCTACGAGCAGTACTTC. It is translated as CASSPRDSTSYEQYF.

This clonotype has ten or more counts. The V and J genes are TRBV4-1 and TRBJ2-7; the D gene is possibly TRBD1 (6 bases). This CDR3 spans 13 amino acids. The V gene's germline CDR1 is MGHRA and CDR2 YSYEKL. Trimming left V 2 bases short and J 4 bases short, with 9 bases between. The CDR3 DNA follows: TGCGCCAGCAGCCAATTCCAGGGGTACGAGCAGTACTTC. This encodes CASSQFQGYEQYF.

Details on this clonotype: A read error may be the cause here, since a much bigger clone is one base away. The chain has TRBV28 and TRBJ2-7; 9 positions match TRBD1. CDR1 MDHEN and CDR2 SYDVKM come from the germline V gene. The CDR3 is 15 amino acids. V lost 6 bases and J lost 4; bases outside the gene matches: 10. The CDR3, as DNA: TGTGCCAGCAGCCGGAGGACAGGGGCCGTTTACGAGCAGTACTTC. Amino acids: CASSRRTGAVYEQYF. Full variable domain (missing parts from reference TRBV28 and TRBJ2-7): DVKVTQSSRYLVKRTGEKVFLECVQDMDHENMFWYRQDPGLGLRLIYFSYDVKMKEKGDIPEGYSVSREKKERFSLILESASTNQTSMYLCASSRRTGAVYEQYFGPGTRLTVT.

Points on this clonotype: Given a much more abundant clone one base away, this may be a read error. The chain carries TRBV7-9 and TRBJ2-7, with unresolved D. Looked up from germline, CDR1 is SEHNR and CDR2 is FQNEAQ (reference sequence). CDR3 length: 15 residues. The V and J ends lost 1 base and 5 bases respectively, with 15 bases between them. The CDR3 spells CASSLVPASAHEQYF. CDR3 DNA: TGTGCCAGCAGCTTAGTCCCAGCAAGCGCCCACGAGCAGTACTTC.

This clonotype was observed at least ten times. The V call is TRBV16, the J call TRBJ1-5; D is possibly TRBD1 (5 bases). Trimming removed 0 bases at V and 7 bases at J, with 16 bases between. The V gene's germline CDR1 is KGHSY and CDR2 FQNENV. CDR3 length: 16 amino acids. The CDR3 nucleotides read TGTGCCAGCAGCCAATCCCAGACCATATCAGGGCAGCCCCAGCATTTT. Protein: CASSQSQTISGQPQHF.

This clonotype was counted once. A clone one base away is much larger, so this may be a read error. CDR3 in amino acids: CAHKGQVNTEAFF. CDR3 bases: TGTGCCCACAAGGGACAGGTCAACACTGAAGCTTTCTTT. V is TRBV7-9 and J is TRBJ1-1, with 8 bases lining up with TRBD1. This CDR3 region has 13 residues. With V trimmed by 11 bases and J by 2 bases, 7 bases remained unmatched. The germline V gene encodes CDR1 SEHNR and CDR2 FQNEAQ (reference sequence). The full variable domain, in which reference TRBV7-9 and TRBJ1-1 provide the parts outside the CDR3, is DTGVSQNPRHKITKRGQNVTFRCDPISEHNRLYWYRQTLGQGPEFLTYFQNEAQLEKSRLLSDRFSAERPKGSFSTLEIQRTEQGDSAMYLCAHKGQVNTEAFFGQGTRLTVV.

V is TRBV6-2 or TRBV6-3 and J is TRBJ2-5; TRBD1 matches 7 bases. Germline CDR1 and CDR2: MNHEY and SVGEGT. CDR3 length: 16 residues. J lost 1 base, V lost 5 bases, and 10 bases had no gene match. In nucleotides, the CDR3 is TGTGCCAGCAGTCCTAGGACAGGCCATTCCCAAGAGACCCAGTACTTC. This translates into CASSPRTGHSQETQYF.

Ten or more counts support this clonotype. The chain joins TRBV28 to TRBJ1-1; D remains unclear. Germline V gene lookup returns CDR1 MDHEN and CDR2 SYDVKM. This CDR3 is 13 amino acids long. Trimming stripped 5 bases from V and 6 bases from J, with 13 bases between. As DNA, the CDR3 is TGTGCCAGCAGTCCGTGGACTGGTTCTGAAGCTTTCTTT. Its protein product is CASSPWTGSEAFF.